Shown below are 13 T cell receptor beta chains from a single sample sequenced in a study of identical twins. TCRdb itself ran the 5' RACE reads through MiXCR, one entry per CDR3 protein. This repertoire shows approximately 500,000 distinct CDR3 sequences, 20% to 25% found once; its top ten account for 2.9%. The same data also went into a second study, on T cells expressing NK-cell markers.

The specimen sequenced was CD4+ T cells sorted from blood. The source is a woman aged 18-29 years in good health.

This clonotype was recorded a few times. The gene calls are TRBV20-1 and TRBJ1-1; tentative D call: TRBD1 (5 bases). The CDR3 contains 13 residues. The V gene's germline CDR1 is DFQATT and CDR2 SNEGSKA (reference sequence). Deletions cut 4 bases from V and 1 base from J, with 10 bases between. This chain's CDR3 is CSANQGGNTEAFF. The DNA of the CDR3 is TGCAGTGCTAACCAGGGTGGGAACACTGAAGCTTTCTTT.

A few counts support this clonotype. The genes are TRBV20-1 and TRBJ2-3; no clear D gene. Trimming took 6 bases from V and 3 from J, leaving 13 bases between them. The CDR3 length is 13 residues. Germline V lookup: CDR1 DFQATT, CDR2 SNEGSKA (reference sequence). CDR3: CSAGKGETDTQYF. The CDR3 region has the DNA TGCAGTGCCGGAAAAGGCGAGACAGATACGCAGTATTTT.

The sample holds one count of this clonotype. The chain has TRBV15 and TRBJ2-2, with D uncertain. The CDR3 is 15 residues long. Trimming removed 0 bases from V and 4 bases from J, with 9 bases in between. Germline values: CDR1 LNHNV, CDR2 YYDKDF (reference sequence). In nucleotides, the CDR3 is TGTGCCACCAGCAGAGATGGTACGGTCACCGGGGAGCTGTTTTTT. Translation gives CATSRDGTVTGELFF.

V and J are TRBV20-1 and TRBJ2-7, with TRBD1 matching over 8 bases. The CDR3 is made up of 14 amino acids. The germline V gene has CDR1 DFQATT and CDR2 SNEGSKA (reference sequence). V lost 6 bases and J lost 2; bases outside the gene matches: 9. The CDR3: CSAFRGRSTYEQYF. CDR3 DNA sequence: TGCAGTGCGTTCAGGGGGCGTAGCACCTACGAGCAGTACTTC.

In this sample, this clonotype turned up a few times. The rearrangement links TRBV7-6 to TRBJ2-5, with D possibly TRBD2 on 7 matching bases. V shed 5 bases and J shed 5 bases, with 15 bases lying between them. The CDR3 has 14 amino acids. Germline lookup yields CDR1 SGHVS and CDR2 FNYEAQ. CDR3 amino acids: CASSKGGARETQYF. CDR3 sequence (DNA): TGTGCCAGCAGCAAAGGGGGGGCGCGGGAGACCCAGTACTTC.

This clonotype showed up just a few times. The chain recombines TRBV7-2 with TRBJ2-2; D uncertain. The V end lost 2 bases, the J end lost 6 bases, and 10 bases lay between the germline ends. The CDR3 covers 14 residues. Germline CDR1 and CDR2: SGHTA and FQGNSA. This CDR3 reads CASSLLLVSGELFF. CDR3 nucleotide sequence: TGTGCCAGCAGCTTATTATTGGTCTCCGGGGAGCTGTTTTTT.

This clonotype was counted only a few times. The chain carries TRBV12-3 or TRBV12-4 and TRBJ2-5; 10 bases match TRBD1. J lost 5 bases, V lost 5 bases, and 8 bases had no gene match. This CDR3 has 15 amino acids. CDR3 protein: CASSGDRGVWETQYF. The DNA of the CDR3 is TGTGCCAGCAGTGGGGACAGGGGTGTGTGGGAGACCCAGTACTTC.

The chain recombines TRBV29-1 with TRBJ2-2; D call uncertain. Trimming shortened V by 2 bases and J by 6 bases, and 13 bases separated the two germline ends. This CDR3 region has 14 residues. Germline CDR1 SQVTM, CDR2 ANQGSEA. CDR3 protein: CSVERWQEPGELFF. The DNA of the CDR3 is TGCAGCGTTGAACGGTGGCAGGAGCCCGGGGAGCTGTTTTTT.

This clonotype was found once. This chain joins TRBV10-2 and TRBJ2-1; no reliable D call. The CDR3 consists of 14 residues. With 8 bases removed from V and 1 base from J, the gap between germline ends came to 12 bases. Germline V gene sequence: CDR1 WSHSY, CDR2 SAAADI. Here the CDR3 DNA reads TGCGCCAGCGCGCTTTCCGGGTCCTACAATGAGCAGTTCTTC. Encoded protein: CASALSGSYNEQFF.

The V and J genes are TRBV10-3 and TRBJ2-3, with 8 bases lining up with TRBD2. Trimming at V came to 3 bases and at J to 2 bases, leaving 7 bases not matched to a gene. CDR1 and CDR2 (germline): ENHRY, SYGVKD. The CDR3 loop spans 16 amino acids. CDR3 in DNA: TGTGCCATCAGTGACGGGCGGCGGGGGGACACAGATACGCAGTATTTT. Its translation is CAISDGRRGDTDTQYF.

J is TRBJ2-2 and V is TRBV7-9, with D perhaps given as TRBD1 or TRBD2 (5 bases each). The CDR3 consists of 14 residues. Deletions cut 2 bases from V and 5 bases from J, with 9 bases between. Germline CDR1 reads SEHNR; CDR2 reads FQNEAQ (reference sequence). The CDR3 coding sequence is TGTGCCAGCAGCTTATTTGGGGGAACCGGGGAGCTGTTTTTT. Translated: CASSLFGGTGELFF.

The J gene is TRBJ2-3, the V gene TRBV12-3 or TRBV12-4; a weak D match, TRBD2 (7 bases). V was cut by 5 bases and J by 2 bases, with 20 bases left in between. CDR3 size: 17 residues. The CDR3 reads CASSSVGGAGITDTQYF. The CDR3 DNA is TGTGCCAGCAGTAGCGTAGGGGGAGCGGGGATCACAGATACGCAGTATTTT.

The rearrangement uses TRBV9 and TRBJ2-3, with 12 bases matching TRBD2. CDR1 and CDR2 (germline): SGDLS, YYNGEE. CDR3 length: 15 residues. Trimming removed 0 bases from V and 7 bases from J; junction bases left unmatched: 3. The CDR3 bases are TGTGCCAGCAGCGTAGGGACTAGCGGGATCAATACGCAGTATTTT. This encodes CASSVGTSGINTQYF.